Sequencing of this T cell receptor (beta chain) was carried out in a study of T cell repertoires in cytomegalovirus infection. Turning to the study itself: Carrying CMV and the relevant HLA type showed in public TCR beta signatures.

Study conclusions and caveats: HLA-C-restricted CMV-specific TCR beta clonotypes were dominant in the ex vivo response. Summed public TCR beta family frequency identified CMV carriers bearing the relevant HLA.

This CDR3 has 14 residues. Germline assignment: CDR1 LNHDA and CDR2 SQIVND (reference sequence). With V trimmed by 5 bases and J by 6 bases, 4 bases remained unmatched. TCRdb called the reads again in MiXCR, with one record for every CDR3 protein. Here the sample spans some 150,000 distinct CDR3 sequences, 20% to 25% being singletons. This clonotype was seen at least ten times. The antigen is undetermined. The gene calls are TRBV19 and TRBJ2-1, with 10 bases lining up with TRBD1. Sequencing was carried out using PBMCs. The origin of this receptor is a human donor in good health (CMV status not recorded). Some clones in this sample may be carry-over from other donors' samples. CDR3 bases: TGTGCCAGTAGTCCCGGGACAGGGGTCAATGAGCAGTTCTTC. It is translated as CASSPGTGVNEQFF.